Following are 11 T cell receptor beta chains from one sample sequenced in a study of control samples from healthy donors and cancer patients. Clones were sequenced by immunoSEQ multiplex PCR, and TCRdb holds only the in-frame ones, with some missing. There are 95,000 to 150,000 clones in the sample; around 92% occur only once, and approximately 0.57% lies in the top ten. The source material was PBMCs. Receptors originate from an older man with head and neck cancer.

V and J are TRBV6-5 and TRBJ1-3; 9 bases align to TRBD1. Trimming removed 2 bases from V and 4 bases from J; junction bases left unmatched: 3. Germline V gene data show CDR1 as MNHEY and CDR2 as SVGAGI. The CDR3 consists of 15 residues. In DNA form, the CDR3 reads TGTGCCAGCAGTTACCGCGGACAGGGGGGAAACACCATATATTTT. Amino acid sequence: CASSYRGQGGNTIYF.

The chain recombines TRBV10-3 with TRBJ2-4; D uncertain. V lost 0 bases to trimming and J lost 8 bases, with 5 bases between them. Germline V CDR1 and CDR2: ENHRY, SYGVKD. CDR3 length equals 12 residues. The CDR3 coding sequence is TGTGCCATCAGTGAGTCGGTAGACATTCAGTACTTC. Its protein is CAISESVDIQYF.

This sequence joins TRBV5-1 and TRBJ2-5; 7 bases fit TRBD2. Per germline, CDR1 SGHRS and CDR2 YFSETQ. This CDR3 is 17 amino acids long. The V gene end was trimmed by 4 bases and the J gene end by 4 bases; junction bases not matched to a gene: 16. CDR3 nucleotide sequence: TGCGCCAGCAGCCCTACCGGCGGGAGCGGAGGTGGAGAGACCCAGTACTTC. This translates into CASSPTGGSGGGETQYF.

The rearrangement uses TRBV30 and TRBJ1-1; D is ambiguous. V lost 5 bases, J lost 0 bases, and 13 bases lay in between. The CDR3 totals 14 residues. CDR1 GTSNPN and CDR2 SVGIG come from the germline V gene (reference sequence). The CDR3 reads CAWDPGRLNTEAFF. The CDR3 DNA follows: TGTGCCTGGGACCCGGGAAGATTGAACACTGAAGCTTTCTTT.

The sample holds one count of this clone. This sequence joins TRBV10-1 and TRBJ2-5; 7 nucleotides align to TRBD1. The CDR3 is 14 amino acids. Germline V gene sequence: CDR1 WNHNN, CDR2 SYGVQD (reference sequence). Unmatched junction bases numbered 11, after V lost 6 bases and J lost 7 bases. Written as DNA, the CDR3 is TGCGCCAGCAGCCCCCGGCAGGGGGATGCGACCCAGTACTTC. Translation gives CASSPRQGDATQYF.

This clone was seen a single time. V is TRBV5-1 and J is TRBJ2-3; weak D call: TRBD2 (5 bases). Trimming left V 4 bases short and J 0 bases short, with 12 bases between. This CDR3 region has 15 residues. The V gene's germline CDR1 is SGHRS and CDR2 YFSETQ. CDR3: CASSPRLTSTDTQYF. The CDR3, as DNA: TGCGCCAGCAGCCCTAGACTAACTAGCACAGATACGCAGTATTTT.

The V call is TRBV21-1, the J call TRBJ1-4; the tabulated D call, TRBD1, remains unverified against the DNA. TRBV21-1 is a listed pseudogene. The CDR3 has 15 amino acids. The CDR3 bases are TGTGCCAGCAGCAAACTAGGGACAGACCATGAAAAACTGTTTTTT. Translation gives CASSKLGTDHEKLFF.

The chain uses TRBV4-3 and TRBJ1-3; D is perhaps TRBD1 (5 bases). The V gene's germline CDR1 is LGHNA and CDR2 YSLEER. The CDR3 sequence is 17 residues long. V was trimmed by 0 bases and J by 0 bases, leaving 12 bases between them. CDR3 sequence (DNA): TGCGCCAGCAGCCAAGATCGGGGGTACTACTCTGGAAACACCATATATTTT. It translates to CASSQDRGYYSGNTIYF.

This rearrangement joins TRBV7-9 to TRBJ2-6; a weak D match, TRBD1 (6 bases). This CDR3 is built from 16 residues. Trimming removed 4 bases at V and 0 bases at J, with 10 bases between. Looked up from germline, CDR1 is SEHNR and CDR2 is FQNEAQ (reference sequence). CDR3 in amino acids: CASSYWTASGANVLTF. CDR3 DNA: TGTGCCAGCAGCTATTGGACAGCCTCTGGGGCCAACGTCCTGACTTTC.

This chain connects TRBV24-1 to TRBJ2-1, with D possibly being TRBD2 (6 bases). Trimming shortened V by 4 bases and J by 6 bases, and 15 bases separated the two germline ends. Germline V lookup: CDR1 KGHDR, CDR2 SFDVKD. The CDR3 extends over 15 amino acids. Here the CDR3 DNA reads TGTGCCACCAGTGACCCGGGTAACGGGGGCAATGAGCAGTTCTTC. Translation: CATSDPGNGGNEQFF.

The V call is TRBV10-2, the J call TRBJ2-1; 7 nucleotides agree with TRBD2. The CDR3 has 13 amino acids. Germline assignment: CDR1 WSHSY and CDR2 SAAADI. The ends lost 7 bases at V and 6 bases at J; junction bases unmatched: 6. The DNA for the CDR3 is TGCGCCAGCACTCGGGACTACTTCAATGAGCAGTTCTTC. Its protein product is CASTRDYFNEQFF.